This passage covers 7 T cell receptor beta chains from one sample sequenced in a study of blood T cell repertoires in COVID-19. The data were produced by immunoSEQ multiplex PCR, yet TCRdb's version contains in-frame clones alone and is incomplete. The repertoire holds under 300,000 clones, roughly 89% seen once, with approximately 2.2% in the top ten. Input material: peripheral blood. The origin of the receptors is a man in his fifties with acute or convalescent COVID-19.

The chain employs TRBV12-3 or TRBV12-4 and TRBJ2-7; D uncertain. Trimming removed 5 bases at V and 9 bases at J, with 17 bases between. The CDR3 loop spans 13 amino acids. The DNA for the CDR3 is TGTGCCAGCAGTCCCCACCGGCAGTCGGGGCAGTACTTC. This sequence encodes CASSPHRQSGQYF.

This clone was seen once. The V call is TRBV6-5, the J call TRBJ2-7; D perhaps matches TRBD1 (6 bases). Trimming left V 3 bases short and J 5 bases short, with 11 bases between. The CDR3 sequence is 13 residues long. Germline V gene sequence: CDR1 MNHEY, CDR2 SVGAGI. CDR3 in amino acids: CASSYSSGDEQYF. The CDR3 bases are TGTGCCAGCAGTTATTCTTCAGGGGACGAGCAGTACTTC.

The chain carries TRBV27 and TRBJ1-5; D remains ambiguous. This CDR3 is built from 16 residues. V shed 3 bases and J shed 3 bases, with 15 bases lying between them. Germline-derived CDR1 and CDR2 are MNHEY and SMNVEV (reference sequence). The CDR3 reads CASSFSQAAFNQPQHF. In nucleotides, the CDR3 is TGTGCCAGCAGTTTTTCCCAGGCAGCCTTCAATCAGCCCCAGCATTTT.

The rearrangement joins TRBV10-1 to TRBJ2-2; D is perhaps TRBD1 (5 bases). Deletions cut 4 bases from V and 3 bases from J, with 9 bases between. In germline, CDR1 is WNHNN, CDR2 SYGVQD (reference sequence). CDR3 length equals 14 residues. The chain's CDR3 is CASSGGTYTGELFF. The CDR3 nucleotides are TGCGCCAGCAGTGGGGGCACTTACACCGGGGAGCTGTTTTTT.

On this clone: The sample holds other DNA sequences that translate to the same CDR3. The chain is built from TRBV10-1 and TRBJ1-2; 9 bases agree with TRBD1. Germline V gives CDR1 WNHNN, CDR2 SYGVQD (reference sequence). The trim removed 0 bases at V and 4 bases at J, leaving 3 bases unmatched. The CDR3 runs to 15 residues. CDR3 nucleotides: TGCGCCAGCAGTGAGTCACGGACAGGGGCCTATGGCTACACCTTC. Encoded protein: CASSESRTGAYGYTF.

CDR3 sequence reads: CAWSRDTVYEQYF. The DNA of the CDR3 is TGTGCCTGGAGTCGGGACACAGTCTACGAGCAGTACTTC. This rearrangement joins TRBV30 to TRBJ2-7, with D possibly TRBD1 on 6 matching bases. The CDR3 has 13 amino acids. Between the trimmed V and J ends, which lost 2 bases and 3 bases, there was a span of 11 bases. CDR1 and CDR2 from the germline V gene are GTSNPN and SVGIG (reference sequence).

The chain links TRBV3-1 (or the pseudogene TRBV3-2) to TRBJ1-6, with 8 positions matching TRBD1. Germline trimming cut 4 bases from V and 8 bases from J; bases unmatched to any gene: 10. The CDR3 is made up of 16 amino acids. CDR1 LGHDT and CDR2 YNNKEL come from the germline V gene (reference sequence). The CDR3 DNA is TGTGCCAGCAGCCGAGCCCCCGGACAGGGAGATTCACCCCTCCACTTT. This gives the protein CASSRAPGQGDSPLHF.